These 22 T cell receptor beta chains were sequenced from one sample in a study of blood T cell repertoires in COVID-19 (dated by TCRdb to 2018 to 2021). Receptor amplification or capture employed the immunoSEQ multiplex PCR assay. Held by TCRdb, this immuneACCESS table contains in-frame sequences only and omits some clones. Under half of the omission traces to an unresolved V gene where checked; the cause of the rest is unknown. The sample has 250,000 to 300,000 clones on record, approximately 84% of them singletons. Of the sample, 3.4% is held by the ten largest clones. The sequencing sample was made of PBMCs or T cells enriched from blood (not recorded which). These TCRs come from a man aged 50 or older who had recovered from COVID-19.

V gene TRBV5-4 combines with J gene TRBJ2-5; possibly TRBD1 for D (7 bases). Deletions cut 4 bases from V and 2 bases from J, with 9 bases between. CDR1 is SGHNT and CDR2 is YYREEE in the germline V gene (reference sequence). There are 13 residues in the CDR3. CDR3 nucleotides: TGTGCCAGCAGCGCGGGACAGCAAGAGACCCAGTACTTC. As protein: CASSAGQQETQYF.

V gene TRBV19 combines with J gene TRBJ2-7, with TRBD1 as a possible D gene (6 bases). This CDR3 is 16 amino acids long. CDR1 and CDR2 (germline): LNHDA, SQIVND (reference sequence). V was shortened by 5 bases and J by 5 bases, with 22 bases between the two germline ends. The CDR3, as DNA: TGTGCCAGTAGTGGACCGGCTCGCGCAGGGGTAAACGAGCAGTACTTC. As protein: CASSGPARAGVNEQYF.

The genes are TRBV15 and TRBJ2-2; D is undetermined. The germline V gene has CDR1 LNHNV and CDR2 YYDKDF (reference sequence). This CDR3 spans 15 amino acids. Trimming took 3 bases from V and 1 from J, leaving 9 bases between them. This chain's CDR3 is CATSRERVNTGELFF. CDR3 nucleotide sequence: TGTGCCACCAGCAGGGAACGGGTGAACACCGGGGAGCTGTTTTTT.

The chain uses TRBV21-1 and TRBJ1-3; the table gives TRBD1 as D, unverified against the DNA. TRBV21-1 counts as a pseudogene. The CDR3 spans 15 residues. The CDR3 here is CASSGRSMGHNTIYF. DNA for the CDR3: TGTGCCAGCAGCGGCCGTTCAATGGGGCACAACACCATATATTTT.

This clone was detected a few times. This chain joins TRBV30 and TRBJ1-1; 7 bases are shared with TRBD1. The V gene's germline CDR1 is GTSNPN and CDR2 SVGIG (reference sequence). V lost 3 bases, J lost 4 bases, and 14 bases stayed unmatched. This CDR3 spans 16 amino acids. CDR3 nucleotide sequence: TGTGCCTGGAGCCCCAACAGGGGCGCAAGGAGCACTGAAGCTTTCTTT. This codes for CAWSPNRGARSTEAFF. The full variable domain, with the rest looked up from reference TRBV30 and TRBJ1-1, is SQTIHQWPATLVQPVGSPLSLECTVEGTSNPNLYWYRQAAGRGLQLLFYSVGIGQISSEVPQNLSASRPQDRQFILSSKKLLLSDSGFYLCAWSPNRGARSTEAFFGQGTRLTVV.

J is TRBJ2-7 and V is TRBV6-2 or TRBV6-3; 8 bases align to TRBD1. V lost 4 bases, J lost 11 bases, and 4 bases stayed unmatched. The germline V gene has CDR1 MNHEY and CDR2 SVGEGT. The CDR3 extends over 11 amino acids. CDR3 in DNA: TGTGCCAGCAGTTCCTGGGACAGGAAGTACTTC. Amino acid sequence: CASSSWDRKYF.

The V and J genes are TRBV25-1 and TRBJ1-2; 7 bases agree with TRBD1. The CDR3 runs to 13 residues. In germline, CDR1 is MGHDK, CDR2 SYGVNS. V was pared by 2 bases and J by 8 bases, with 5 bases of the junction left unmatched. CDR3 nucleotide sequence: TGTGCCAGCAGTGAACAGGGGGGCGGCGGCTACACCTTC. It codes for CASSEQGGGGYTF.

The rearrangement links TRBV6-5 to TRBJ1-5; D may be TRBD1 (5 bases). The CDR3 sequence is 14 residues long. V dropped 10 bases and J dropped 3 bases, with 16 bases sitting between them. Germline CDR1 MNHEY, CDR2 SVGAGI. CDR3 amino acids: CATLLDSPNQPQHF. In DNA, the CDR3 is TGTGCCACACTTTTAGACAGTCCCAATCAGCCCCAGCATTTT.

This clone was recorded only once. The V call is TRBV10-3, the J call TRBJ2-3, with 10 positions matching TRBD2. The CDR3 is made up of 16 amino acids. Germline V gene lookup returns CDR1 ENHRY and CDR2 SYGVKD. Losses at the gene ends were 4 bases for V and 1 base for J; bases not matched to a gene: 5. CDR3 sequence: CAISGSGTSGTDTQYF. The CDR3 DNA reads TGTGCCATCAGTGGATCCGGGACTAGCGGCACAGATACGCAGTATTTT.

Here the CDR3 reads CASSSGLGNNEQFF. CDR3 DNA sequence: TGTGCCAGCTCATCCGGACTAGGGAACAATGAGCAGTTCTTC. V is TRBV18 and J is TRBJ2-1; 7 bases are shared with TRBD2. The J segment lost 5 bases and the V segment lost 5 bases, leaving 6 bases of the junction unmatched. CDR1 is KGHSH, CDR2 LQKENI, per germline. The CDR3 runs to 14 residues.

The chain carries TRBV7-8 and TRBJ2-7; D might be TRBD1 (6 bases). The germline CDR1 and CDR2 sequences are SGHVS and FQNEAQ. Trimming took 7 bases from V and 1 from J, leaving 14 bases between them. This CDR3 is built from 14 residues. The CDR3 is CASTNTGLSYEQYF. CDR3 nucleotide sequence: TGTGCCAGCACAAATACAGGGTTATCCTACGAGCAGTACTTC.

The chain has TRBV19 and TRBJ1-2; a weak D match, TRBD1 (6 bases). Trimming took 0 bases from V and 0 from J, leaving 17 bases between them. CDR1 and CDR2 (germline): LNHDA, SQIVND (reference sequence). This CDR3 spans 18 amino acids. The chain's CDR3 is CASSIEGGQRYTNYGYTF. The CDR3 DNA reads TGTGCCAGTAGTATAGAGGGCGGACAGCGTTATACTAACTATGGCTACACCTTC.

This clone was observed once. The rearrangement joins TRBV2 to TRBJ1-1; D remains ambiguous. Trimming took 6 bases from V and 0 from J, leaving 14 bases between them. The CDR3 runs 15 residues. The germline V gene has CDR1 SNHLY and CDR2 FYNNEI. The CDR3 here is CASRELQTLNTEAFF. The CDR3 coding sequence is TGTGCCAGCAGGGAGCTGCAGACGTTGAACACTGAAGCTTTCTTT.

This clone was recorded only once. The rearrangement links TRBV6-5 to TRBJ1-1, with a weak D call TRBD1 (6 bases). The CDR3 covers 12 residues. Germline loops: CDR1 MNHEY, CDR2 SVGAGI. V was trimmed by 2 bases and J by 7 bases, leaving 8 bases between them. The CDR3 is CASSYRDNEAFF. DNA for the CDR3: TGTGCCAGCAGTTACAGGGACAATGAAGCTTTCTTT.

The chain combines TRBV7-9 with TRBJ2-1; weak D call: TRBD2 (5 bases). There are 17 residues in the CDR3. The germline V gene encodes CDR1 SEHNR and CDR2 FQNEAQ (reference sequence). V lost 2 bases and J 0 bases, leaving 14 bases between the germline ends. CDR3 in amino acids: CASSLSKRADSYNEQFF. CDR3 sequence (DNA): TGTGCCAGCAGCTTATCAAAGAGGGCAGACTCCTACAATGAGCAGTTCTTC.

The V call is TRBV4-3, the J call TRBJ2-1, with 9 bases aligning to TRBD2. Trimming at V came to 4 bases and at J to 3 bases, leaving 13 bases not matched to a gene. The CDR3 contains 18 residues. CDR1 is LGHNA and CDR2 is YSLEER in the germline V gene. The CDR3 DNA reads TGCGCCAGCAGCCTCTCCCCGATAGCGGGAGCTTACTACAATGAGCAGTTCTTC. Its protein is CASSLSPIAGAYYNEQFF.

Written as DNA, the CDR3 is TGTGCCAGCAGTTTATGGGGACAGGGCTCTGGAAACACCATATATTTT. Translated, it gives CASSLWGQGSGNTIYF. The chain carries TRBV28 and TRBJ1-3; TRBD1 matches at 9 bases. CDR1 and CDR2 (germline): MDHEN, SYDVKM. Trimming cost V 0 bases and J 0 bases; bases outside gene matches: 0. CDR3 length equals 16 residues.

The genes are TRBV12-3 or TRBV12-4 and TRBJ1-1; the D is unclear. V was clipped by 3 bases and J by 1 base, with 6 bases between them. CDR3 length: 13 amino acids. CDR3 amino acids: CASSFVANTEAFF. The CDR3 DNA sequence: TGTGCCAGCAGTTTCGTGGCGAACACTGAAGCTTTCTTT.

The gene calls are TRBV4-2 and TRBJ1-2; no firm D call. The CDR3 covers 14 residues. Germline values: CDR1 LGHNA, CDR2 YNFKEQ. V was clipped by 0 bases and J by 5 bases, with 10 bases between them. Written as DNA, the CDR3 is TGTGCCAGCAGCCAAGAAACCCAGGATTATGGCTACACCTTC. Its translation is CASSQETQDYGYTF.

The V call is TRBV6-2 or TRBV6-3, the J call TRBJ2-7; 11 bases agree with TRBD2. J gave up 2 bases and V 4 bases, and 16 bases lay outside the gene matches. This CDR3 has 19 residues. Germline values: CDR1 MNHEY, CDR2 SVGEGT. CDR3 loop: CASSSLSGLAVMNAYEQYF. DNA for the CDR3: TGTGCCAGCAGTTCTTTATCGGGACTAGCGGTGATGAATGCCTACGAGCAGTACTTC.

The gene calls are TRBV2 and TRBJ1-1, with 7 positions matching TRBD1. Germline lookup yields CDR1 SNHLY and CDR2 FYNNEI. V shed 6 bases, J shed 6 bases, and the junction held 4 bases outside the gene matches. The CDR3 runs to 12 residues. CDR3 bases: TGTGCCAGCAGCACGGGACAGCCTGAAGCTTTCTTT. This encodes CASSTGQPEAFF. The entire variable domain, with the rest obtained from reference TRBV2 and TRBJ1-1, is as follows: EPEVTQTPSHQVTQMGQEVILRCVPISNHLYFYWYRQILGQKVEFLVSFYNNEISEKSEIFDDQFSVERPDGSNFTLKIRSTKLEDSAMYFCASSTGQPEAFFGQGTRLTVV.

To note about this clone: A much larger clone lies one base from this, so it may be a read error. At the DNA level, this CDR3 is encoded by other sequences in the same sample as well. The CDR3 nucleotides are TGTGCCAGCAGCTCCGCCTACGAGCAGTACTTC. Translated: CASSSAYEQYF. The chain has TRBV7-2 and TRBJ2-7; D not certain. CDR3 size: 11 residues. The germline gives CDR1 SGHTA, CDR2 FQGNSA. The germline V and J ends were trimmed by 4 bases and 2 bases, with 3 bases remaining between them. Variable domain in full (rest from reference TRBV7-2 and TRBJ2-7): GAGVSQSPSNKVTEKGKDVELRCDPISGHTALYWYRQSLGQGLEFLIYFQGNSAPDKSGLPSDRFSAERTGGSVSTLTIQRTQQEDSAVYLCASSSAYEQYFGPGTRLTVT.